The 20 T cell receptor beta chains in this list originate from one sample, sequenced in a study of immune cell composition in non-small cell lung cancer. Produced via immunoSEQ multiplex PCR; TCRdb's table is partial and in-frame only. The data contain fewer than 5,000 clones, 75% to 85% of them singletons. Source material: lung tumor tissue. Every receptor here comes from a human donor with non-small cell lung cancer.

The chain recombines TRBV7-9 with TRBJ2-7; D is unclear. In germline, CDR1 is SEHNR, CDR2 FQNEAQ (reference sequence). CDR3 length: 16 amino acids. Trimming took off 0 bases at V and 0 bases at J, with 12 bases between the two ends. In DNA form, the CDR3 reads TGTGCCAGCAGCTTAGCGGGCGGTGTAAGCTCCTACGAGCAGTACTTC. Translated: CASSLAGGVSSYEQYF.

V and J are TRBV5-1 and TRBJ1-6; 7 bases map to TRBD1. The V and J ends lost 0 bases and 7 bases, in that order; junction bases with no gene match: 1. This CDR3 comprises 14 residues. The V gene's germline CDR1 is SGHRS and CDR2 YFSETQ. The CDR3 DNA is TGCGCCAGCAGCTTGGACAGGGGCAATTCACCCCTCCACTTT. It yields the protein CASSLDRGNSPLHF.

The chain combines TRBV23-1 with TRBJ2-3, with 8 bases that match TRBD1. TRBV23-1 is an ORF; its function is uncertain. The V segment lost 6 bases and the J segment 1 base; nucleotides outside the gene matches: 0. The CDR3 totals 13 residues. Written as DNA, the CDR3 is TGCGCCAGCAGGACAGGGGGCACAGATACGCAGTATTTT. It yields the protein CASRTGGTDTQYF.

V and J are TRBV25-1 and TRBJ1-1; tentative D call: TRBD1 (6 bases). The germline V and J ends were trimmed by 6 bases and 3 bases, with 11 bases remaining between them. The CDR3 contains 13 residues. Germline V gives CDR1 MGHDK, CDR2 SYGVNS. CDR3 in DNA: TGTGCCAGCAGGAGGGGGGCGGACACTGAAGCTTTCTTT. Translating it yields CASRRGADTEAFF.

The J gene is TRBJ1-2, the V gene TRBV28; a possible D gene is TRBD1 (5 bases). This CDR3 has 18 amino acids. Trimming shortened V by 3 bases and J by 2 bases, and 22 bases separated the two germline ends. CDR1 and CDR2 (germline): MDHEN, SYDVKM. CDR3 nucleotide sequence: TGTGCCAGCAGTTTGATGGCGGGGCCCCAGGACCGAAACTATGGCTACACCTTC. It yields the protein CASSLMAGPQDRNYGYTF.

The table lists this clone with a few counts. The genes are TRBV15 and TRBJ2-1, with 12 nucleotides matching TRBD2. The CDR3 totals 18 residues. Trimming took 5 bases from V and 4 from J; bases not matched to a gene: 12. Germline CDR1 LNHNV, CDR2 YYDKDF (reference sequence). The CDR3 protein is CATSGSRTSGNPYNEQFF. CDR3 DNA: TGTGCCACCAGCGGGAGTAGGACTAGCGGGAACCCTTACAATGAGCAGTTCTTC.

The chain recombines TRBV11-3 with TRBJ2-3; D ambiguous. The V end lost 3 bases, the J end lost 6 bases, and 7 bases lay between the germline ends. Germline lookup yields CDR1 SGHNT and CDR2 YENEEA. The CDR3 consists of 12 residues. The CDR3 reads CASSFGSDTQYF. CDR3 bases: TGTGCCAGCAGCTTCGGTAGTGATACGCAGTATTTT.

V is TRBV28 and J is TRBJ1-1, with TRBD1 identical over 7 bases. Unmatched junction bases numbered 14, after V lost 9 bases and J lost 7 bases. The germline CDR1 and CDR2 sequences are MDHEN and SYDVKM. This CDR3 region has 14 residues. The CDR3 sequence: CASTRDRVVVEAFF. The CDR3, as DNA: TGTGCCAGTACCCGTGACAGGGTTGTGGTTGAAGCTTTCTTT.

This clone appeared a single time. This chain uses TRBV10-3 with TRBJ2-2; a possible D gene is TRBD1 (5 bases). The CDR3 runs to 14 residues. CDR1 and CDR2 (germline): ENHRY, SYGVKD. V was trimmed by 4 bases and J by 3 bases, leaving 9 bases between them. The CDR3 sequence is CAISVSRDTGELFF. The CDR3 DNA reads TGTGCCATCAGTGTTTCCAGGGACACCGGGGAGCTGTTTTTT.

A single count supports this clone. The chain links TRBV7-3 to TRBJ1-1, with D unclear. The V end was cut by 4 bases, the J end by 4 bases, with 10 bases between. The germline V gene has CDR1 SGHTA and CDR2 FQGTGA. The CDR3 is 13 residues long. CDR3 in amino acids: CASSWSRVTEAFF. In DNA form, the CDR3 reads TGTGCCAGCAGCTGGAGTAGGGTCACTGAAGCTTTCTTT. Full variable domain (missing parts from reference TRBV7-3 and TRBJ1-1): GAGVSQTPSNKVTEKGKYVELRCDPISGHTALYWYRQSLGQGPEFLIYFQGTGAADDSGLPNDRFFAVRPEGSVSTLKIQRTERGDSAVYLCASSWSRVTEAFFGQGTRLTVV.

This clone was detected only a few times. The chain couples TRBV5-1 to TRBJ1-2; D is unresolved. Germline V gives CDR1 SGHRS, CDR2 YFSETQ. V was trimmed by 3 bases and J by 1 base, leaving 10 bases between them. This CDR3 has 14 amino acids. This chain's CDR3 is CASSWIDLNYGYTF. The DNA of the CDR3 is TGCGCCAGCAGCTGGATCGACCTTAACTATGGCTACACCTTC.

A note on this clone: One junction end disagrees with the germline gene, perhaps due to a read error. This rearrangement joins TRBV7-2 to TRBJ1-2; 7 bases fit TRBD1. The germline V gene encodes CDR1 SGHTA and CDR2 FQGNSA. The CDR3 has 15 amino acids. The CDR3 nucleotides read TGTGCCAGCAGTTTAGGGGGCGGCGGCTACTATGGCTACACCTTC. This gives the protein CASSLGGGGYYGYTF. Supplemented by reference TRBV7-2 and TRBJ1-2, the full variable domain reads GAGVSQSPSNKVTEKGKDVELRCDPISGHTALYWYRQSLGQGLEFLIYFQGNSAPDKSGLPSDRFSAERTGGSVSTLTIQRTQQEDSAVYLCASSLGGGGYYGYTFGSGTRLTVV.

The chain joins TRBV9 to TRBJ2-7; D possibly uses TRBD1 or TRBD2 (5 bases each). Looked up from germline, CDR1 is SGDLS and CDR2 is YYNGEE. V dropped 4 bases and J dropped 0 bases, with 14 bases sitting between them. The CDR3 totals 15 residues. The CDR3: CASSMGPINSYEQYF. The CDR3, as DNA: TGTGCCAGCAGCATGGGACCCATTAACTCCTACGAGCAGTACTTC.

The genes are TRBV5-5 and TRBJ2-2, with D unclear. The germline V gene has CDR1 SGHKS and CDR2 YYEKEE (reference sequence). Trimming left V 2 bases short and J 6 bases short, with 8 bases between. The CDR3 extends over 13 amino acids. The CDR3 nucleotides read TGTGCCAGCAGCTTAGGGCCCGCCGGGGAGCTGTTTTTT. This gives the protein CASSLGPAGELFF.

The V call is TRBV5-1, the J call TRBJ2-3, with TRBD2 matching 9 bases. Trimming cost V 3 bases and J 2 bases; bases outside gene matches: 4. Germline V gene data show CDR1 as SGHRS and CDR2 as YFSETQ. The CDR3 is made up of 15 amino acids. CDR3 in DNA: TGCGCCAGCAGCTCGACTAGCGGTTACACAGATACGCAGTATTTT. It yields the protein CASSSTSGYTDTQYF.

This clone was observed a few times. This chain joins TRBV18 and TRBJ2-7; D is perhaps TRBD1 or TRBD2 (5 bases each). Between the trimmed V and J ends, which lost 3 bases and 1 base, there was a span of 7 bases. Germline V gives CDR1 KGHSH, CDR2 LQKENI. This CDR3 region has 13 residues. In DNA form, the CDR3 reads TGTGCCAGCTCACCGGGACCTTCCTACGAGCAGTACTTC. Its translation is CASSPGPSYEQYF.

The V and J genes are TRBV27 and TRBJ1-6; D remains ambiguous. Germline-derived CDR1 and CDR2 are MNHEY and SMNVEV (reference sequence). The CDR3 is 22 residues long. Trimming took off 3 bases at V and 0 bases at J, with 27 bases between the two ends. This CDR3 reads CASSFLRRAGLIKSSYNSPLHF. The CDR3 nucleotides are TGTGCCAGCAGTTTCCTTAGGAGGGCAGGATTGATTAAAAGCTCCTATAATTCACCCCTCCACTTT.

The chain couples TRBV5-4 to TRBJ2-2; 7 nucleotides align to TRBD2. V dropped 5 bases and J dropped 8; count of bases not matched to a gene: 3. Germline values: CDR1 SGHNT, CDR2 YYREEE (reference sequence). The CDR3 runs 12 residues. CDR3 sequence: CASSRDYGELFF. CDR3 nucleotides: TGTGCCAGCAGTCGGGACTATGGGGAGCTGTTTTTT.

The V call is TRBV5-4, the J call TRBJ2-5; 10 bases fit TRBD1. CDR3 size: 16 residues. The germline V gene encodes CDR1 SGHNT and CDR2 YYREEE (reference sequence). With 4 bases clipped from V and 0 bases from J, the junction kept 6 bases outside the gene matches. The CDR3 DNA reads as TGTGCCAGCAGCCCCGCGGACAGGGGGTACCAAGAGACCCAGTACTTC. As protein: CASSPADRGYQETQYF.

This chain's CDR3 is CASSFTSARSLEQYF. The CDR3 bases are TGCGCCAGCAGCTTCACTAGCGCCAGGTCGTTGGAGCAGTACTTC. The chain links TRBV5-1 to TRBJ2-7; the match to TRBD2 covers 7 bases. CDR3 size: 15 residues. CDR1 is SGHRS and CDR2 is YFSETQ in the germline V gene. V lost 2 bases and J lost 7; bases outside the gene matches: 12. The whole variable domain, filled in from reference TRBV5-1 and TRBJ2-7, reads KAGVTQTPRYLIKTRGQQVTLSCSPISGHRSVSWYQQTPGQGLQFLFEYFSETQRNKGNFPGRFSGRQFSNSRSEMNVSTLELGDSALYLCASSFTSARSLEQYFGPGTRLTVT.